This TCR beta chain is drawn from a study of control samples from healthy donors and cancer patients. Here immunoSEQ multiplex PCR was the method, and the copy in TCRdb shows in-frame clones only, minus some. The data show approximately 140,000 clones, more than 90% seen once. V gave up 2 bases and J gave up 4 bases, with 9 bases separating them. The CDR3 runs to 14 residues. Per germline, CDR1 LNHDA and CDR2 SQIVND (reference sequence). Sequenced sample: blood. The TCR was taken from a man aged 30-40 years in good health. The V gene is TRBV19, the J gene TRBJ2-1, with unresolved D. The CDR3 coding sequence is TGTGCCAGTAGTATATTAGGCCAGTACAATGAGCAGTTCTTC. It encodes CASSILGQYNEQFF.